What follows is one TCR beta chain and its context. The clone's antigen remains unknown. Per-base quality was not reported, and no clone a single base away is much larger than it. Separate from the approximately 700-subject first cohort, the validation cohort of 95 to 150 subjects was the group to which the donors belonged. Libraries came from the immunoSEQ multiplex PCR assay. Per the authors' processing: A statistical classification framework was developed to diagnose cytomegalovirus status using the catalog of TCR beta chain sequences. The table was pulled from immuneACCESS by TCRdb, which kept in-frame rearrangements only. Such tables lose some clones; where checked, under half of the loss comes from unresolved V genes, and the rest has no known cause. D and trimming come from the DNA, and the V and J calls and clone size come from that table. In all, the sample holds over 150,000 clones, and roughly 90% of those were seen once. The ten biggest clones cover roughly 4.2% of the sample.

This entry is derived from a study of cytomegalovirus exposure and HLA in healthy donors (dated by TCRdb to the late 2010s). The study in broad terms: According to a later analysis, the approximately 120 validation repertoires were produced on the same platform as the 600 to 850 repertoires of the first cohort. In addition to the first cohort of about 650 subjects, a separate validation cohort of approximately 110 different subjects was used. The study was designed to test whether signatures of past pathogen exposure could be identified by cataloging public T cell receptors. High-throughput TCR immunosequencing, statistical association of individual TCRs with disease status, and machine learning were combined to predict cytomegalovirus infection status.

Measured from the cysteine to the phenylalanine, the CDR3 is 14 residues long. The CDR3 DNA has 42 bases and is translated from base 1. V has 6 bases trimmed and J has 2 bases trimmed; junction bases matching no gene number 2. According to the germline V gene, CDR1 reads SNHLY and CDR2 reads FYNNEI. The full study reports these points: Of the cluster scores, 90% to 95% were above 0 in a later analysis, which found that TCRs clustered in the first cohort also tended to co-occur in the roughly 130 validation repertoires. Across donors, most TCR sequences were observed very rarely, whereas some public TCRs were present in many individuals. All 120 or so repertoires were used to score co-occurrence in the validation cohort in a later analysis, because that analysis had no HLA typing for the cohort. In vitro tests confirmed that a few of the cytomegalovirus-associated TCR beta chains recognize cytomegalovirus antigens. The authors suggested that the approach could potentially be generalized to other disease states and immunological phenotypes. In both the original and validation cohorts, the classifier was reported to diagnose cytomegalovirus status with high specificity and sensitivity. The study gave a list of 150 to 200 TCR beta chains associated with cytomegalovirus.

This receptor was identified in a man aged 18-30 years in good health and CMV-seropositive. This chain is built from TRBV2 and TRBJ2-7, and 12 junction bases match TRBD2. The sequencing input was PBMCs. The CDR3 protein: CASSRLAGAYEQYF. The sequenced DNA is TGTGCCAGCAGCCGACTAGCGGGAGCCTACGAGCAGTACTTC.